The clone carrying this T cell receptor (beta chain) was seen just once. The antigen remains unidentified. CDR3 length equals 17 residues. Germline CDR1 MNHEY, CDR2 SMNVEV (reference sequence). V was pared by 5 bases and J by 1 base, with 4 bases of the junction left unmatched. Time point of the sample: blood 4 weeks post-SBRT, at nephrectomy. Documented treatment: 15 Gy SBRT to primary tumor, nephrectomy 4 weeks later. Nephrectomy followed 15 Gy stereotactic body radiation by 4 weeks. Clear cell pathology was present in this patient's renal cell carcinoma. Using immunoSEQ multiplex PCR, the repertoire was profiled, and TCRdb retains in-frame clones only, with some absent. The sample records more than 120,000 clones, less than 90% being singletons. These data belong to a study of radiation and T cells in renal cell carcinoma. Study results and limitations: Baseline intratumoral clonotype presence is unknown without pretreatment biopsies. Top tumor clonotypes rose in blood 2 weeks post-radiation, then contracted.

Specimen: blood, collected from a patient whose treatment included radiotherapy and nephrectomy. This chain links TRBV27 with TRBJ2-3, with 15 bases fitting TRBD2. The sequence was obtained from a woman aged 50 to 65 with renal cell carcinoma. CDR3 sequence (DNA): TGTGCCAGCAGTCCGGGGACTAGCGGGAGGCGCACAGATACGCAGTATTTT. Translating gives CASSPGTSGRRTDTQYF.